What follows are 6 T cell receptor beta chains derived from one specimen sequenced in a study of shared clonotypes between healthy human individuals. The repertoire was sequenced with immunoSEQ multiplex PCR; TCRdb's copy has only in-frame clones and lacks some. The sample has some 95,000 clones; 60% to 70% are singletons. Sequenced material: memory CD8+ T cells sorted from blood. Sample subset: CD45RO+ cells pooled with CCR7-negative TemRA cells. The receptors were sampled from a man aged 25 to 45 in good health.

As for this clone: One end of the junction does not line up with germline, which may come from a read error. Other DNA sequences in the sample encode the same CDR3. The gene calls are TRBV7-9 and TRBJ2-1; TRBD2 matches at 9 bases. Germline V lookup: CDR1 SEHNR, CDR2 FQNEAQ (reference sequence). This CDR3 comprises 18 residues. The CDR3 DNA follows: TGTGCCAGCACCTTAGTAAGCGGGAGGACCCCCTCCTACAATGAGCAGTTCTTC. Translation gives CASTLVSGRTPSYNEQFF.

There are a few counts of this clone. This chain connects TRBV4-2 to TRBJ1-1, with no clear D. Looked up from germline, CDR1 is LGHNA and CDR2 is YNFKEQ. This CDR3 has 14 amino acids. V was trimmed by 0 bases and J by 1 base, leaving 6 bases between them. CDR3 DNA sequence: TGTGCCAGCAGCCAAGAATCGGCGAACACTGAAGCTTTCTTT. Translated, it gives CASSQESANTEAFF.

The chain is built from TRBV28 and TRBJ2-7; 11 nucleotides line up with TRBD2. CDR1 is MDHEN and CDR2 is SYDVKM in the germline V gene. V lost 8 bases to trimming and J lost 5 bases; unmatched junction nucleotides: 11. The CDR3 loop spans 15 amino acids. CDR3 residues: CASLEHSGRENEQYF. The CDR3 region has the DNA TGTGCCAGCCTAGAACATAGCGGGAGGGAAAACGAGCAGTACTTC.

This clone has only a few counts. The chain combines TRBV30 with TRBJ1-1; D gene unclear. Germline V gives CDR1 GTSNPN, CDR2 SVGIG (reference sequence). V lost 5 bases and J lost 2, with 9 bases in between. CDR3 length equals 12 residues. Here the CDR3 reads CAWGEANTEAFF. CDR3 coding DNA: TGTGCCTGGGGGGAGGCTAACACTGAAGCTTTCTTT.

This clone was seen a handful of times. The chain recombines TRBV29-1 with TRBJ1-5; tentative D call: TRBD1 (5 bases). In germline, CDR1 is SQVTM, CDR2 ANQGSEA. The CDR3 has 12 residues. Deletions cut 7 bases from V and 12 bases from J, with 19 bases between. Here the CDR3 DNA reads TGCAGCGCGCTACAACCACCCGGGGGCCAGCATTTT. Residues: CSALQPPGGQHF. The full variable domain, rest sourced from reference TRBV29-1 and TRBJ1-5, is SAVISQKPSRDICQRGTSLTIQCQVDSQVTMMFWYRQQPGQSLTLIATANQGSEATYESGFVIDKFPISRPNLTFSTLTVSNMSPEDSSIYLCSALQPPGGQHFGDGTRLSIL.

This clone has only a few counts. V is TRBV27 and J is TRBJ2-1, with 10 bases that match TRBD2. Germline V CDR1 and CDR2: MNHEY, SMNVEV (reference sequence). Trimming removed 2 bases from V and 5 bases from J; junction bases left unmatched: 21. The CDR3 has 21 amino acids. The CDR3 loop reads CASSLRIPGLAGGALNNEQFF. The CDR3 DNA reads TGTGCCAGCAGTTTAAGGATCCCGGGTTTAGCGGGAGGTGCACTAAACAATGAGCAGTTCTTC.